The T cell receptor (beta chain) under discussion was sequenced for a study of T-cell reconstitution after alpha-beta-depleted transplantation in children. TCRbeta library preparation incorporated unique molecular identifiers. TCRdb redid the calling of the PCR reads with MiXCR, one entry per CDR3 protein. The sample lists about 610,000 distinct CDR3 sequences, over 9.5% occurring once. The table lists this clonotype with many counts. The V end was cut by 8 bases, the J end by 4 bases, with 15 bases between. Germline CDR1 reads KGHSH; CDR2 reads LQKENI. The CDR3 consists of 13 residues. The clonotype originates from a human donor who donated a stem cell graft to a child with acute myeloid leukemia. This rearrangement joins TRBV18 to TRBJ2-7; possibly TRBD2 for D (6 bases). The sequenced sample was PBMCs from the stem cell graft donor, obtained from the stem cell graft. CDR3 DNA: TGTGCCAGCAGCCCCGGGAGAGCGTACGAGCAGTACTTC. This translates into CASSPGRAYEQYF.